This record concerns one T cell receptor (beta chain) sequence. Its cognate antigen is unknown. The data were obtained in a study of blood T cells in healthy people across ages. Overall study results and limits: When one million T cells were used, diversity estimates were thought to be underestimates.

Next came a second PCR, run for about 6 to 11 cycles, which used a sample-barcoded 5' primer along with a J-beta primer mix. One entry per CDR3 protein, called by TCRdb with MiXCR from the 5' RACE reads. The sample gives roughly 1,300,000 distinct CDR3 sequences, approximately 59% of which show up once; over 5% is in the top ten. The CDR3 has 13 residues. Germline CDR1 reads SQVTM; CDR2 reads ANQGSEA. Unmatched junction bases numbered 13, after V lost 6 bases and J lost 11 bases. Donor samples were obtained from healthy Caucasian individuals from Russia, aged about 6 to 95. The sequence was obtained from a man between 18 and 29 years old in good health. The V gene is TRBV29-1, the J gene TRBJ2-5; TRBD1 agrees at 9 bases. The source material was blood. CDR3 protein: CSVQSRDRDRQYF. Here the CDR3 DNA reads TGCAGCGTCCAAAGCCGGGACAGGGATAGGCAGTACTTC.